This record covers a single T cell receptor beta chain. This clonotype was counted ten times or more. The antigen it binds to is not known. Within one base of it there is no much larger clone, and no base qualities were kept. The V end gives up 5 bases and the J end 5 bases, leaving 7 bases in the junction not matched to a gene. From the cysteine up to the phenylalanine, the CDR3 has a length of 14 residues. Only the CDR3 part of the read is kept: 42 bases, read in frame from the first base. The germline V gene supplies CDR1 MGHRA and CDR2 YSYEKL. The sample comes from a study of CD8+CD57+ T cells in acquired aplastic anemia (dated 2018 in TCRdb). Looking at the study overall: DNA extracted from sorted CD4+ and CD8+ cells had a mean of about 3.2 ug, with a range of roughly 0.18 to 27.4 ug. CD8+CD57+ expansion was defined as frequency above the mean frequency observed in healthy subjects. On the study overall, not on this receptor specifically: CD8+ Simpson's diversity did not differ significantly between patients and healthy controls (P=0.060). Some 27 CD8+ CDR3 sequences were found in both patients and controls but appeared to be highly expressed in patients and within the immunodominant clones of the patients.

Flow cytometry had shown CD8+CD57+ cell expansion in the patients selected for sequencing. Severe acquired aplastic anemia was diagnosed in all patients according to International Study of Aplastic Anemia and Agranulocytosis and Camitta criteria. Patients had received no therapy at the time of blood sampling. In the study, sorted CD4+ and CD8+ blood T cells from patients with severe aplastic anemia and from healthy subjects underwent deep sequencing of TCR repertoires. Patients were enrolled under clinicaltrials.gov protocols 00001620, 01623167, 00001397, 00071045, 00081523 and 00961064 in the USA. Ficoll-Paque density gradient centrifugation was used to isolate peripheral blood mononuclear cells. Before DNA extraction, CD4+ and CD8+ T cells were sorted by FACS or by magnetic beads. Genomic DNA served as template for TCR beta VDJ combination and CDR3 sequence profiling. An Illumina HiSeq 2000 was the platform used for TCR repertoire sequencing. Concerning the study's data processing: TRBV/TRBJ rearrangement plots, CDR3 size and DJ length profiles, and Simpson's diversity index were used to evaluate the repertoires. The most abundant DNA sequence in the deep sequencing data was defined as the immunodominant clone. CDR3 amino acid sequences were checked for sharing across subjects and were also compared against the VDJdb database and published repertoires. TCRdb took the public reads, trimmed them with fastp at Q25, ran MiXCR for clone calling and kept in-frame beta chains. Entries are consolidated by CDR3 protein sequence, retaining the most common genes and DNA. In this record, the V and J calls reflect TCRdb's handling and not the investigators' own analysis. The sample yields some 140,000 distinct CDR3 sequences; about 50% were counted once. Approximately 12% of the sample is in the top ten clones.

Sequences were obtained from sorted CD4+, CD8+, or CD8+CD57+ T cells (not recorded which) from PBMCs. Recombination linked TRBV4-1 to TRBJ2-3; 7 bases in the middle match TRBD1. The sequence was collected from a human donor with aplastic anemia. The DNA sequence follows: TGCGCCAGCAGCGTCCACCAGGGGGTAGATACGCAGTATTTT. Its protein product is CASSVHQGVDTQYF.